Listed below are T cell receptor beta chains from one sample, sequenced in a study of shared clonotypes between healthy human individuals. Generated by immunoSEQ multiplex PCR, the TCRdb table keeps only in-frame clones and is missing some. The table shows roughly 2.5 million clones, with roughly nine tenths occurring only once. Sequencing was carried out using naive CD4+ T cells sorted from blood. Receptor source: a young man in good health. Both conserved end residues are part of each CDR3. The order of the fields is J gene, D gene, V gene, clone size, CDR3 protein, CDR3 DNA. The D gene is left open where the match is weak. Part of the rows lack a size; the others show once, few, many or a class for expanded clones.

j_gene: TRBJ2-4; d_gene: .; v_gene: TRBV5-1; abundance: .; CDR3aa: CASSLDPLLDKNIQYF; CDR3nt: TGCGCCAGCAGCCTAGACCCGCTTTTGGACAAAAACATTCAGTACTTC
j_gene: TRBJ1-2; d_gene: .; v_gene: TRBV10-3; abundance: .; CDR3aa: CAISPGPDNYGYTF; CDR3nt: TGTGCCATCAGTCCTGGACCGGACAACTATGGCTACACCTTC
j_gene: TRBJ2-5; d_gene: TRBD2; v_gene: TRBV7-2; abundance: once; CDR3aa: CASSLNSGRGWETQYF; CDR3nt: TGTGCCAGCAGCTTAAATAGCGGGAGGGGCTGGGAGACCCAGTACTTC
j_gene: TRBJ2-3; d_gene: TRBD2; v_gene: TRBV18; abundance: few; CDR3aa: CASSAGGPSADTQYF; CDR3nt: TGTGCCAGCTCAGCGGGGGGTCCCTCAGCAGATACGCAGTATTTT
j_gene: TRBJ1-1; d_gene: .; v_gene: TRBV5-1; abundance: once; CDR3aa: CASSLGGGSWTEAFF; CDR3nt: TGCGCCAGCAGCTTGGGAGGCGGGAGTTGGACTGAAGCTTTCTTT
j_gene: TRBJ1-2; d_gene: .; v_gene: TRBV18; abundance: .; CDR3aa: CASATLDSNYGYTF; CDR3nt: TGTGCCAGCGCTACTTTGGACAGCAACTATGGCTACACCTTC
j_gene: TRBJ2-7; d_gene: .; v_gene: TRBV2; abundance: .; CDR3aa: CASSERVRDYEQYF; CDR3nt: TGTGCCAGCAGTGAACGTGTCAGAGACTACGAGCAGTACTTC
j_gene: TRBJ2-1; d_gene: TRBD2; v_gene: TRBV5-1; abundance: .; CDR3aa: CASSLGTSGNILFF; CDR3nt: TGCGCCAGCAGCTTGGGGACTAGCGGGAACATTTTGTTCTTC
j_gene: TRBJ2-7; d_gene: TRBD1; v_gene: TRBV6-1; abundance: .; CDR3aa: CASRGTGMGYEQYF; CDR3nt: TGTGCCAGCAGGGGGACAGGGATGGGCTACGAGCAGTACTTC
j_gene: TRBJ2-2; d_gene: .; v_gene: TRBV5-1; abundance: once; CDR3aa: CASSFEGAGSAGELFF; CDR3nt: TGCGCCAGCAGCTTTGAGGGGGCGGGATCGGCCGGGGAGCTGTTTTTT
j_gene: TRBJ2-7; d_gene: .; v_gene: TRBV27; abundance: .; CDR3aa: CASSSPGLPGEQYF; CDR3nt: TGTGCCAGCAGTTCCCCGGGCCTCCCGGGGGAGCAGTACTTC
j_gene: TRBJ1-4; d_gene: .; v_gene: TRBV11-2; abundance: .; CDR3aa: CASSRGIEKLFF; CDR3nt: TGTGCCAGCAGCCGCGGGATCGAAAAACTGTTTTTT
j_gene: TRBJ2-2; d_gene: TRBD1; v_gene: TRBV19; abundance: .; CDR3aa: CASRDRVNTGELFF; CDR3nt: TGTGCCAGTCGGGACAGGGTAAACACCGGGGAGCTGTTTTTT
j_gene: TRBJ2-1; d_gene: TRBD2; v_gene: TRBV5-1; abundance: .; CDR3aa: CASSLAGLAGVNEQFF; CDR3nt: TGCGCCAGCAGCTTGGCGGGACTAGCGGGAGTCAATGAGCAGTTCTTC
j_gene: TRBJ2-3; d_gene: TRBD2; v_gene: TRBV5-1; abundance: once; CDR3aa: CASSLVGGATDTQYF; CDR3nt: TGCGCCAGCAGCTTGGTCGGGGGGGCCACAGATACGCAGTATTTT
j_gene: TRBJ2-3; d_gene: .; v_gene: TRBV25-1; abundance: .; CDR3aa: CASSEAGTGRDTQYF; CDR3nt: TGTGCCAGCAGTGAAGCCGGAACAGGGCGGGATACGCAGTATTTT
j_gene: TRBJ2-2; d_gene: .; v_gene: TRBV11-2; abundance: .; CDR3aa: CASSSRDFNTGELFF; CDR3nt: TGTGCCAGCAGCTCCCGGGACTTCAACACCGGGGAGCTGTTTTTT
j_gene: TRBJ2-3; d_gene: .; v_gene: TRBV6-6; abundance: .; CDR3aa: CASSQGRFGTDTQYF; CDR3nt: TGTGCCAGCAGCCAGGGACGGTTCGGCACAGATACGCAGTATTTT
j_gene: TRBJ1-4; d_gene: .; v_gene: TRBV7-9; abundance: .; CDR3aa: CASSPRTLGEKLFF; CDR3nt: TGTGCCAGCAGCCCCCGGACGCTTGGAGAAAAACTGTTTTTT
j_gene: TRBJ2-7; d_gene: .; v_gene: TRBV6-1; abundance: .; CDR3aa: CASSELDSSYEQYF; CDR3nt: TGTGCCAGCAGTGAACTCGACTCTTCGTACGAGCAGTACTTC
j_gene: TRBJ1-5; d_gene: TRBD1; v_gene: TRBV6-5; abundance: .; CDR3aa: CASRPDRDNQPQHF; CDR3nt: TGTGCCAGCAGACCCGACAGGGACAATCAGCCCCAGCATTTT
j_gene: TRBJ2-1; d_gene: TRBD2; v_gene: TRBV7-2; abundance: .; CDR3aa: CAGTLRGGYNEQFF; CDR3nt: TGTGCCGGCACCCTCCGGGGGGGCTACAATGAGCAGTTCTTC
j_gene: TRBJ2-7; d_gene: .; v_gene: TRBV9; abundance: .; CDR3aa: CASSVGHRTYEQYF; CDR3nt: TGTGCCAGCAGCGTAGGACACAGGACCTACGAGCAGTACTTC
j_gene: TRBJ2-1; d_gene: TRBD2; v_gene: TRBV28; abundance: .; CDR3aa: CASSMTSGGYNEQFF; CDR3nt: TGTGCCAGCAGCATGACTAGCGGTGGATACAATGAGCAGTTCTTC
j_gene: TRBJ2-7; d_gene: .; v_gene: TRBV20-1; abundance: .; CDR3aa: CSARGRYEQYF; CDR3nt: TGCAGTGCCCGAGGCAGGTACGAGCAGTACTTC
j_gene: TRBJ1-5; d_gene: .; v_gene: TRBV30; abundance: .; CDR3aa: CAWSKGNNQPQHF; CDR3nt: TGTGCCTGGAGTAAGGGGAACAATCAGCCCCAGCATTTT
j_gene: TRBJ2-7; d_gene: .; v_gene: TRBV11-2; abundance: .; CDR3aa: CASSLYGDEQYF; CDR3nt: TGTGCCAGCAGCTTATACGGGGACGAGCAGTACTTC
j_gene: TRBJ2-2; d_gene: TRBD1; v_gene: TRBV27; abundance: .; CDR3aa: CASSSRKTGPGRVTGELFF; CDR3nt: TGTGCCAGCAGTTCCAGAAAGACAGGGCCGGGAAGGGTCACCGGGGAGCTGTTTTTT
j_gene: TRBJ2-1; d_gene: .; v_gene: TRBV29-1; abundance: .; CDR3aa: CSVEVRGASYNEQFF; CDR3nt: TGCAGCGTAGAAGTTCGGGGGGCCTCCTACAATGAGCAGTTCTTC
j_gene: TRBJ2-7; d_gene: .; v_gene: TRBV6-1; abundance: .; CDR3aa: CASSADPAYEQYF; CDR3nt: TGTGCCAGCAGTGCCGACCCAGCCTACGAGCAGTACTTC
j_gene: TRBJ2-7; d_gene: TRBD2; v_gene: TRBV10-2; abundance: once; CDR3aa: CASSLAGGDYEQYF; CDR3nt: TGCGCCAGCTCACTAGCGGGAGGGGACTACGAGCAGTACTTC
j_gene: TRBJ2-7; d_gene: .; v_gene: TRBV7-8; abundance: .; CDR3aa: CASSLWGQGYEQYF; CDR3nt: TGTGCCAGCAGCTTGTGGGGACAAGGCTACGAGCAGTACTTC
j_gene: TRBJ2-1; d_gene: .; v_gene: TRBV29-1; abundance: once; CDR3aa: CSAPGGTFSYNEQFF; CDR3nt: TGCAGCGCTCCGGGCGGCACTTTCTCCTACAATGAGCAGTTCTTC
j_gene: TRBJ2-3; d_gene: .; v_gene: TRBV27; abundance: .; CDR3aa: CAIGRAGFTDTQYF; CDR3nt: TGTGCCATCGGAAGGGCAGGATTTACAGATACGCAGTATTTT
j_gene: TRBJ2-7; d_gene: .; v_gene: TRBV5-1; abundance: .; CDR3aa: CASSLVPGKAYEQYF; CDR3nt: TGCGCCAGCAGCTTGGTTCCAGGGAAGGCCTACGAGCAGTACTTC
j_gene: TRBJ1-1; d_gene: TRBD1; v_gene: TRBV5-1; abundance: .; CDR3aa: CASTRTDRGITEAFF; CDR3nt: TGCGCCAGCACCCGCACGGACAGGGGCATCACTGAAGCTTTCTTT
j_gene: TRBJ2-1; d_gene: .; v_gene: TRBV9; abundance: .; CDR3aa: CASSVDGRSSYNEQFF; CDR3nt: TGTGCCAGCAGCGTAGATGGGCGAAGCTCCTACAATGAGCAGTTCTTC